This T cell receptor (beta chain) was sequenced in a study of PD-1 blockade in classical Hodgkin lymphoma. Points from the study as a whole: Before treatment, complete responders showed about the same diversity as newly diagnosed patients.

Specified time point: cycle 4 day 1 (C4D1), after more than five weeks of nivolumab. Every patient relapsed after autologous stem cell transplantation, and brentuximab vedotin exposure varied. This table comes from immunoSEQ multiplex PCR, and its TCRdb copy is limited to in-frame clones, with some not included. The sample has around 57,000 clones; about 89% are singletons. As for this clone: Its antigen remains unknown.

The sample consisted of peripheral blood mononuclear cells (PBMCs), taken before the fourth cycle of nivolumab. The origin of this receptor is a human donor with classical Hodgkin lymphoma.

The CDR3 is CASSVQGAYSTDTQYF. The CDR3 DNA sequence: TGTGCCAGCAGCGTACAGGGGGCGTACAGCACAGATACGCAGTATTTT. This chain connects TRBV9 to TRBJ2-3; 8 bases match TRBD1. The CDR3 has 16 amino acids. Unmatched junction bases numbered 4, after V lost 1 base and J lost 0 bases. Germline V CDR1 and CDR2: SGDLS, YYNGEE.